The text below deals with one TCR beta chain. As yet, its antigen is unknown. The sample is drawn from a study of post-analysis software for immune sequencing data. Findings of the study overall: In multiple sclerosis, normalized Chao1 diversity was significantly below that of controls. A few TRBV segments, TRBV5-6, TRBV5-1 and TRBV20-1 among them, were found more frequent in patients than controls.

The TCR beta cDNA libraries contained unique molecular identifiers. Between about 1 and 11 million T cells gave rise to around 500,000 cDNA molecules. In TCRdb, the PCR reads were re-called with MiXCR into one record per CDR3 protein. This table has under 900,000 distinct CDR3 sequences, approximately 53% appearing once. Germline V gives CDR1 ENHRY, CDR2 SYGVKD. V lost 6 bases to trimming and J lost 1 base, with 9 bases between them. The CDR3 runs 13 residues. Sequenced material: blood. The genes are TRBV10-3 and TRBJ1-1; TRBD1 might be the D (5 bases). The receptor was isolated from a girl aged 5-17 years with multiple sclerosis. CDR3 DNA: TGTGCCATCAGGGGGGTCGGGAACACTGAAGCTTTCTTT. It codes for CAIRGVGNTEAFF.